This T cell receptor beta chain was sequenced for a study of T cell responses to AZD1222 COVID-19 vaccine. Study-wide background: Second-dose schedules of about 4 or about 12 weeks were combined. General study findings and limits: Targets within unmutated variant regions were reportedly found for nearly half of spike-specific TCRs. Once two AZD1222 doses were given, Spike-specific TCR breadth and depth went up.

As regards this clone: Its antigen is undetermined.

Assay used: immunoSEQ multiplex PCR; TCRdb lists only in-frame clones, some missing. The table has more than 95,000 clones, 70% to 90% seen once. Sequencing used peripheral blood, obtained on day 0 of AZD1222 vaccination. The TCR originated in an adult in good health.

The CDR3: CASSVAPGIFGDRSFSGNTIYF. CDR3 bases: TGTGCCAGCAGCGTAGCCCCAGGGATTTTCGGGGACCGGAGTTTCTCTGGAAACACCATATATTTT. The chain recombines TRBV9 with TRBJ1-3; perhaps TRBD1 as D (5 bases). CDR3 size: 22 residues. CDR1 is SGDLS, CDR2 YYNGEE, per germline. Trimming took 0 bases from V and 0 from J, leaving 28 bases between them.